This T cell receptor (beta chain) was captured by sequencing in a study of blood T cell repertoires in COVID-19. As for the study in general: In each case, the material was cDNA or gDNA derived from T cells, B-cell-depleted T cells, or PBMCs.

In the source study's methods: Researchers report that nucleated cell counts were estimated from reference gene primer amplification. Assay: immunoSEQ multiplex PCR; the TCRdb copy retains only in-frame clones and omits some. V, J and clone size are taken as reported in that table, and D and trimming were inferred from the DNA itself. The sample records tens of thousands of clones, approximately 78% being singletons. The CDR3 spans 15 residues. Trimming stripped 2 bases from V and 4 bases from J, with 15 bases between. From germline, CDR1 is SGHRS and CDR2 YFSETQ. V and J are TRBV5-1 and TRBJ1-2, with D perhaps TRBD1 (6 bases). The sample comprised peripheral blood. The clonotype originates from a woman aged 60-70 years with acute or convalescent COVID-19. In nucleotides, the CDR3 is TGCGCCAGCAGCTTTGGAACAGGGCTCCTCTATGGCTACACCTTC. Translated: CASSFGTGLLYGYTF.